A single sample gave rise to the 9 T cell receptor beta chains below, sequenced in a study of long-term antiretroviral therapy in people with HIV. Version v3.0 of the immunoSEQ assay ran at survey level. Here immunoSEQ multiplex PCR was the method, and the copy in TCRdb shows in-frame clones only, minus some. Among more than 7,000 clones listed, about 73% were seen once. The sample consisted of unsorted PBMCs, taken 0.6 years before starting antiretroviral therapy. The receptor set was obtained from a man between 40 and 49 years old with HIV.

This rearrangement joins TRBV19 to TRBJ2-3; D remains unclear. V was trimmed by 4 bases and J by 3 bases, leaving 2 bases between them. Germline loops: CDR1 LNHDA, CDR2 SQIVND (reference sequence). The CDR3 consists of 11 residues. The CDR3 DNA sequence: TGTGCCAGTAGTAATACAGATACGCAGTATTTT. Protein product: CASSNTDTQYF.

V gene TRBV5-1 combines with J gene TRBJ2-2; D gene uncertain. Germline V CDR1 and CDR2: SGHRS, YFSETQ. This CDR3 contains 15 residues. V was pared by 1 base and J by 3 bases, with 10 bases between. The CDR3 region is CASSLFRLDTGELFF. CDR3 bases: TGCGCCAGCAGCTTGTTTCGGTTGGACACCGGGGAGCTGTTTTTT.

This chain connects TRBV19 to TRBJ2-1; TRBD2 agrees at 12 bases. Unmatched junction bases numbered 5, after V lost 4 bases and J lost 4 bases. Per the germline V gene, CDR1 is LNHDA and CDR2 is SQIVND (reference sequence). This CDR3 is 16 amino acids long. The CDR3 nucleotides are TGTGCCAGTAGTAGAGAACTAGCGGGGGGTTACAATGAGCAGTTCTTC. Translating it yields CASSRELAGGYNEQFF.

The chain combines TRBV5-6 with TRBJ2-3, with TRBD1 matching over 8 bases. The germline V gene has CDR1 SGHDT and CDR2 YYEEEE. The CDR3 has 15 amino acids. Germline trimming cut 0 bases from V and 4 bases from J; bases unmatched to any gene: 4. The CDR3: CASSLGTGIADTQYF. The CDR3 DNA sequence: TGTGCCAGCAGCTTGGGGACAGGGATCGCAGATACGCAGTATTTT.

The chain couples TRBV5-1 to TRBJ2-3, with a possible D match to TRBD1 (6 bases). This CDR3 has 15 amino acids. V was shortened by 2 bases and J by 2 bases, with 12 bases between the two germline ends. CDR1 is SGHRS, CDR2 YFSETQ, per germline. DNA of the CDR3: TGCGCCAGCAGCTTAGGACAGACTTACACAGATACGCAGTATTTT. Its protein product is CASSLGQTYTDTQYF.

Here the CDR3 DNA reads TGTGCCAGCGAACCGGGACAGGGTCTTCCAGATACGCAGTATTTT. Translation gives CASEPGQGLPDTQYF. V usage is TRBV27 and J usage is TRBJ2-3; 9 positions agree with TRBD1. Unmatched junction bases numbered 10, after V lost 8 bases and J lost 4 bases. CDR1 is MNHEY and CDR2 is SMNVEV in the germline V gene (reference sequence). This CDR3 contains 15 residues.

The gene calls are TRBV29-1 and TRBJ2-2; TRBD1 matches at 10 bases. CDR1 and CDR2 (germline): SQVTM, ANQGSEA. There are 15 residues in the CDR3. V shed 0 bases and J 4 bases; nucleotides not matched to a gene: 2. The CDR3 loop is CSVEEGTGVTGELFF. The CDR3 DNA follows: TGCAGCGTTGAAGAGGGGACAGGGGTCACCGGGGAGCTGTTTTTT.

The chain uses TRBV19 and TRBJ2-6; 12 bases fit TRBD1. Germline CDR1 LNHDA, CDR2 SQIVND (reference sequence). The J segment lost 4 bases and the V segment lost 2 bases, leaving 6 bases of the junction unmatched. The CDR3 loop spans 18 amino acids. In DNA, the CDR3 is TGTGCCAGTAGTATATCGGGACAGGGGGCTTCCGGGGCCAACGTCCTGACTTTC. The encoded protein is CASSISGQGASGANVLTF.

This chain links TRBV6-5 with TRBJ1-1; 7 bases map to TRBD1. The CDR3 length is 16 residues. Germline V gene lookup returns CDR1 MNHEY and CDR2 SVGAGI. Trimming at V came to 2 bases and at J to 5 bases, leaving 11 bases not matched to a gene. CDR3 amino acids: CASSYLRSGGGTEAFF. Here the CDR3 DNA reads TGTGCCAGCAGTTACCTTAGATCAGGGGGGGGAACTGAAGCTTTCTTT.